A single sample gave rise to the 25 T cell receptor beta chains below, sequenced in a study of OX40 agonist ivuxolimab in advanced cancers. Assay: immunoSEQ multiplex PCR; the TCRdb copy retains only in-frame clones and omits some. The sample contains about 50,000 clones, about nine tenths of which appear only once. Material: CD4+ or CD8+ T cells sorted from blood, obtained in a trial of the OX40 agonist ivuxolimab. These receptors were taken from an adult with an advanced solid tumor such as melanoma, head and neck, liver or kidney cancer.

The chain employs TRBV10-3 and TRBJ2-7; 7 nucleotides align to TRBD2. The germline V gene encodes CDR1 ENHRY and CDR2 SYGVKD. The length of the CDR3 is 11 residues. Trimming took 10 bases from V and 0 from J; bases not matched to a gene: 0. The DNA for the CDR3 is TGTGCCACGGGGGGCTCCTACGAGCAGTACTTC. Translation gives CATGGSYEQYF.

CDR3 sequence (DNA): TGTGCCAGCAGTGCCAGAGCCCTCAACTATGGCTACACCTTC. The encoded protein is CASSARALNYGYTF. The gene calls are TRBV27 and TRBJ1-2, with D unclear. The CDR3 length is 14 residues. Trimming cost V 5 bases and J 2 bases, with 12 bases left between them. CDR1 and CDR2 (germline): MNHEY, SMNVEV (reference sequence).

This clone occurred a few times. The CDR3 region is CASSLRTGVVRLGEKLFF. For the CDR3, the DNA is TGTGCCAGCAGCTTAAGGACAGGGGTGGTGAGATTGGGCGAAAAACTGTTTTTT. This chain uses TRBV7-8 with TRBJ1-4, with 9 bases identical to TRBD1. V gave up 2 bases and J gave up 8 bases; unmatched junction bases: 15. Germline CDR1 reads SGHVS; CDR2 reads FQNEAQ. The CDR3 is 18 amino acids.

CDR3 in DNA: TGTGCCAGCAGCTTAATCATATCTGCCAGCCTCCACTTCTATGGCTACACCTTC. This sequence encodes CASSLIISASLHFYGYTF. The rearrangement links TRBV11-3 to TRBJ1-2; D ambiguous. Trimming took off 2 bases at V and 4 bases at J, with 23 bases between the two ends. The CDR3 consists of 18 residues. CDR1 is SGHNT and CDR2 is YENEEA in the germline V gene.

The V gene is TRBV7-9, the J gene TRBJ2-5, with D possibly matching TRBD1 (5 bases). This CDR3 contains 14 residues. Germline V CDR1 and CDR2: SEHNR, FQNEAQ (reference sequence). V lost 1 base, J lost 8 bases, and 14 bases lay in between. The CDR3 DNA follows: TGTGCCAGCAGCTTAGGTCGGTCCCAGGGTACCCAGTACTTC. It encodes CASSLGRSQGTQYF.

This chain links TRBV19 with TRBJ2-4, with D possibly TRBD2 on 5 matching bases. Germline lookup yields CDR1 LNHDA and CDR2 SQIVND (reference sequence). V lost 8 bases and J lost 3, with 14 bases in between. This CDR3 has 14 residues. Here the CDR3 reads CASSEGAFKNIQYF. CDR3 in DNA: TGTGCCAGTTCCGAGGGTGCCTTCAAAAACATTCAGTACTTC.

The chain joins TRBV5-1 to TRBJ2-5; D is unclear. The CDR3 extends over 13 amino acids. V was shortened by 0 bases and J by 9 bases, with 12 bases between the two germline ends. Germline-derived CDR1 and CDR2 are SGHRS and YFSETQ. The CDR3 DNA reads TGCGCCAGCAGCTTGGACGGATTATTGGCCCAGTACTTC. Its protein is CASSLDGLLAQYF.

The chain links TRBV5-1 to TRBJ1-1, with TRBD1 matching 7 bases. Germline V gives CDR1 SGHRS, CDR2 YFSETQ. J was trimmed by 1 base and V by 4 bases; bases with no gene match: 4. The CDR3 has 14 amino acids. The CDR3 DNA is TGCGCCAGCAGCCGGGACAGCGGGAACACTGAAGCTTTCTTT. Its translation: CASSRDSGNTEAFF.

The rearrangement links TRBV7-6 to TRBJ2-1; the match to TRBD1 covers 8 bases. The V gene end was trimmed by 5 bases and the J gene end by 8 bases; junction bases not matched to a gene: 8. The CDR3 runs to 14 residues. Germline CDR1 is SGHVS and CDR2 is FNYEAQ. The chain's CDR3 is CASSLGQGGDEQFF. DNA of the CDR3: TGTGCCAGCAGCCTCGGACAGGGTGGTGATGAGCAGTTCTTC.

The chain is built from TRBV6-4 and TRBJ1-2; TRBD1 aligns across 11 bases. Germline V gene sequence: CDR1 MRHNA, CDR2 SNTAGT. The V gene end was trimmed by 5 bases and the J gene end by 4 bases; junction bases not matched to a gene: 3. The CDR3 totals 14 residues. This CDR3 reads CASSPGQGVYGYTF. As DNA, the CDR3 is TGTGCCAGCAGTCCGGGACAGGGGGTCTATGGCTACACCTTC.

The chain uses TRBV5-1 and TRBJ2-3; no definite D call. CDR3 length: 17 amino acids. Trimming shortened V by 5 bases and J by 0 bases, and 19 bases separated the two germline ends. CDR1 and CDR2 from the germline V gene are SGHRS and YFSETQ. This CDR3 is CASRALKLPSSTDTQYF. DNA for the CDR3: TGCGCCAGCAGGGCGTTGAAACTCCCCTCTAGCACAGATACGCAGTATTTT.

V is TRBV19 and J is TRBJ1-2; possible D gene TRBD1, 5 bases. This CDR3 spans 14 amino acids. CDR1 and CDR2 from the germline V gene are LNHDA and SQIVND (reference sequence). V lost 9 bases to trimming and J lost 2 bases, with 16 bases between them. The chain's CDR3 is CASRQGTGNYGYTF. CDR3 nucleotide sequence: TGTGCCAGCCGTCAAGGGACTGGGAACTATGGCTACACCTTC.

CDR3 loop: CASSREGKANEKLFF. The CDR3 coding sequence is TGTGCCAGCAGTAGAGAGGGGAAGGCTAATGAAAAACTGTTTTTT. V is TRBV25-1 and J is TRBJ1-4; a possible D gene is TRBD1 (5 bases). The CDR3 spans 15 residues. Trimming cost V 5 bases and J 3 bases, with 13 bases left between them. The germline V gene encodes CDR1 MGHDK and CDR2 SYGVNS.

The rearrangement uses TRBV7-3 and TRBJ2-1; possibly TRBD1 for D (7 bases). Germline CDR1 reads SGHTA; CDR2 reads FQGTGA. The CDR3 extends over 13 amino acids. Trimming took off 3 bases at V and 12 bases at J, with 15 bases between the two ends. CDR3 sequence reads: CASSLTDQGGQFF. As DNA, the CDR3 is TGTGCCAGCAGCTTGACCGACCAGGGGGGGCAGTTCTTC.

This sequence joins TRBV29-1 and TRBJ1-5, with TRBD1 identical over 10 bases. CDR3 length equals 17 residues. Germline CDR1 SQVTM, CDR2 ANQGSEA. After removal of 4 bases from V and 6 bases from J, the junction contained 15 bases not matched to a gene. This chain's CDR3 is CSVGEGDRGGGSQPQHF. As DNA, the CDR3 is TGCAGCGTTGGAGAAGGGGACAGGGGTGGAGGGAGTCAGCCCCAGCATTTT. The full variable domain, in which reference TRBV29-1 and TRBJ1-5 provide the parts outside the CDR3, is SAVISQKPSRDICQRGTSLTIQCQVDSQVTMMFWYRQQPGQSLTLIATANQGSEATYESGFVIDKFPISRPNLTFSTLTVSNMSPEDSSIYLCSVGEGDRGGGSQPQHFGDGTRLSIL.

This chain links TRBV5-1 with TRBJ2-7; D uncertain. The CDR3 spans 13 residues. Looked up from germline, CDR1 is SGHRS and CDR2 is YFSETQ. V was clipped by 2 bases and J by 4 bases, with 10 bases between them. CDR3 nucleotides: TGCGCCAGCAGCTTCGGATCCTCGTACGAGCAGTACTTC. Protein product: CASSFGSSYEQYF.

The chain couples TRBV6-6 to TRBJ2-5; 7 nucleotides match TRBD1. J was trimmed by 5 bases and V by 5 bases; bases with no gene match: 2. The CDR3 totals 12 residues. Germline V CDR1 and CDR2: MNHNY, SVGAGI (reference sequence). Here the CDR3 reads CASSRGRETQYF. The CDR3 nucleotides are TGTGCCAGCAGTAGGGGGCGGGAGACCCAGTACTTC.

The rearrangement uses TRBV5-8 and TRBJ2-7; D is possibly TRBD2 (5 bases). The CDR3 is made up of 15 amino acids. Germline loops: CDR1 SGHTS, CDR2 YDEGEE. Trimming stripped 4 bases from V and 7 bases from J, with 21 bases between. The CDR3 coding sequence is TGTGCCAGCAGCGCACCGGGAACTATAATTGGGGAGCAGTACTTC. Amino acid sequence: CASSAPGTIIGEQYF.

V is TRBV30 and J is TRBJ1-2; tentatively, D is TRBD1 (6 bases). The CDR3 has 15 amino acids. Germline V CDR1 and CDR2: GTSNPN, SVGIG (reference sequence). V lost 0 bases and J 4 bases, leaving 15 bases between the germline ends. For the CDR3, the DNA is TGTGCCTGGAGTGTACAGGACAGTTTACTCTATGGCTACACCTTC. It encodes CAWSVQDSLLYGYTF.

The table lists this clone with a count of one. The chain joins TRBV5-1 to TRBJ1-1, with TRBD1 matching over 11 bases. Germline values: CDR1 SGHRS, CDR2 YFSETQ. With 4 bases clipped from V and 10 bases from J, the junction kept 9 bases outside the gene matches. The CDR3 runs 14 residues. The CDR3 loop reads CASSAGQGAEVAFF. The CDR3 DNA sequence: TGCGCCAGCAGCGCAGGACAGGGGGCTGAGGTAGCTTTCTTT.

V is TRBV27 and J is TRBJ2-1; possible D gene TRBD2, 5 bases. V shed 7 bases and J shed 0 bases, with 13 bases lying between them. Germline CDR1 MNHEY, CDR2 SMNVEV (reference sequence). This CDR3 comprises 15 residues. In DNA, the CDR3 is TGTGCCAGCAAGAGGGTGGGGAGCTCCTACAATGAGCAGTTCTTC. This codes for CASKRVGSSYNEQFF.

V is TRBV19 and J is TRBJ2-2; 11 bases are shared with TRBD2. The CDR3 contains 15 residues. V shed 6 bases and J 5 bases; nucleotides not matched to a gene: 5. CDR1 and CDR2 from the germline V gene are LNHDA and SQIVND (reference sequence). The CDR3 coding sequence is TGTGCCAGTAGGGAGTCTAGCGGGAGGACCGGGGAGCTGTTTTTT. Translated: CASRESSGRTGELFF.

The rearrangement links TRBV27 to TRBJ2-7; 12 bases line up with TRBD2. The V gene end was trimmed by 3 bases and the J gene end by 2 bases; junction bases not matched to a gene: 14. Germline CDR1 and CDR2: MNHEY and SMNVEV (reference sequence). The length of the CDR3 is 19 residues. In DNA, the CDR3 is TGTGCCAGCAGTTTGGTTGCCCCGGGCTCTAGCGGGAGGGCCTACGAGCAGTACTTC. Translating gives CASSLVAPGSSGRAYEQYF.

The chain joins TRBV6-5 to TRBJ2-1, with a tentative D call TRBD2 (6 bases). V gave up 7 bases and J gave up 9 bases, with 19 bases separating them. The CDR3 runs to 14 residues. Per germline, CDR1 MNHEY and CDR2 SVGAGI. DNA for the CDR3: TGTGCCAGCACGGGGGACTTAGGGTTCGGTGAGCAGTTCTTC. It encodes CASTGDLGFGEQFF.

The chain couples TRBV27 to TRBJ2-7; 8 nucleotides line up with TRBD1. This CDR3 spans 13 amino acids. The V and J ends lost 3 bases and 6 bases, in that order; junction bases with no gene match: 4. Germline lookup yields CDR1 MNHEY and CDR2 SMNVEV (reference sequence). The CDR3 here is CASSFATGGEQYF. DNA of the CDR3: TGTGCCAGCAGTTTTGCCACAGGGGGCGAGCAGTACTTC.